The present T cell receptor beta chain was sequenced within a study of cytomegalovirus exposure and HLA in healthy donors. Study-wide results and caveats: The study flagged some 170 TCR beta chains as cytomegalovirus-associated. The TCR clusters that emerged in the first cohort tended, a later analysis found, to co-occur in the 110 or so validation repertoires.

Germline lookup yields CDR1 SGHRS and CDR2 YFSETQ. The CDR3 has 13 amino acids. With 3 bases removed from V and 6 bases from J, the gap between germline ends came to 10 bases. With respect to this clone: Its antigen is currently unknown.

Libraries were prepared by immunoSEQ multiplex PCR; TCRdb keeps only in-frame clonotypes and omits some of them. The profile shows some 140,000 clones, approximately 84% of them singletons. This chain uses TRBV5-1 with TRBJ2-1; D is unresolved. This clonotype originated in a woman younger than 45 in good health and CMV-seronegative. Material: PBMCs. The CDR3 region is CASSWADLNEQFF. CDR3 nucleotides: TGCGCCAGCAGCTGGGCAGACCTCAATGAGCAGTTCTTC.